This TCR gamma chain is drawn from a study of intestinal T cells in coeliac disease. General observations from the study: Using TRD kmers, classification was 22 of 22 correct; leave-one-out accuracy reportedly approximately 93%.

LymphoTrack primers amplified TRG sequences from roughly 190 ng of biopsy DNA. TCRdb fed the multiplex PCR reads to CATT. The sample includes about 1,300 gamma-chain clones, roughly 40% of them seen just once. In regard to this clone: Its specificity is unknown.

For each case, the template was genomic DNA from ten approximately 5-µm formalin-fixed paraffin-embedded scrolls. Unmatched junction bases numbered 13, after V lost 2 bases and J lost 3 bases. The CDR3 is 16 amino acids. Per germline, CDR1 EGSTGY and CDR2 YDSYTSSV. The receptor's source is a human donor with celiac disease. The V gene is TRGV4, the J gene TRGJ1 or TRGJ2. Specimen: a duodenal biopsy. CDR3 DNA: TGTGCCACCTGGGATGATCCAGGGAGGTGTTATTATAAGAAACTCTTT. As protein: CATWDDPGRCYYKKLF.